One and the same sample provided the 7 T cell receptor beta chains below, sequenced in a study of T cell responses to AZD1222 COVID-19 vaccine. Sequencing was performed with immunoSEQ multiplex PCR; in TCRdb, only in-frame clones are kept and a portion is missing. The data show some 150,000 clones, about 92% seen once. The sample consisted of peripheral blood, taken on day 0 of AZD1222 vaccination. These receptors originate from an adult in good health.

The chain couples TRBV6-6 to TRBJ1-5; D not certain. V was cut by 6 bases and J by 0 bases, with 9 bases left in between. Germline V lookup: CDR1 MNHNY, CDR2 SVGAGI (reference sequence). The length of the CDR3 is 14 residues. The CDR3 DNA reads TGTGCCAGCAGGAGAGAGTATAGCAATCAGCCCCAGCATTTT. As protein: CASRREYSNQPQHF.

This clone was seen many times. The gene calls are TRBV6-5 and TRBJ1-2, with 7 bases fitting TRBD1. Germline V gene data show CDR1 as MNHEY and CDR2 as SVGAGI. The CDR3 is made up of 14 amino acids. V lost 5 bases to trimming and J lost 6 bases; unmatched junction nucleotides: 9. For the CDR3, the DNA is TGTGCCAGCAGTAATCAGGGGGGCGCCGATGGCTACACCTTC. Residues: CASSNQGGADGYTF.

V usage is TRBV11-3 and J usage is TRBJ2-3; possible D gene TRBD1, 5 bases. The CDR3 is 13 amino acids. The ends were cut back, 4 bases at V and 6 bases at J, with 11 bases in the middle. Germline CDR1 is SGHNT and CDR2 is YENEEA. CDR3 amino acids: CASSSGTGDTQYF. The CDR3 coding sequence is TGTGCCAGCAGCTCGGGTACAGGCGATACGCAGTATTTT.

The gene calls are TRBV28 and TRBJ1-4, with a weak D call TRBD1 (5 bases). The CDR3 covers 12 residues. V was pared by 6 bases and J by 11 bases, with 13 bases between. The germline CDR1 and CDR2 sequences are MDHEN and SYDVKM. As DNA, the CDR3 is TGTGCCAGCAGGCTTCCGGGACGGAAACTGTTTTTT. This sequence encodes CASRLPGRKLFF. Drawing the rest from reference TRBV28 and TRBJ1-4, the complete variable domain is DVKVTQSSRYLVKRTGEKVFLECVQDMDHENMFWYRQDPGLGLRLIYFSYDVKMKEKGDIPEGYSVSREKKERFSLILESASTNQTSMYLCASRLPGRKLFFGSGTQLSVL.

J is TRBJ2-7 and V is TRBV27; 13 bases align to TRBD2. J lost 6 bases, V lost 5 bases, and 13 bases had no gene match. The germline CDR1 and CDR2 sequences are MNHEY and SMNVEV (reference sequence). The CDR3 spans 17 residues. CDR3 DNA: TGTGCCAGCAGTCCCACCTGGACTAGCGGGAGTCTTCGCGAGCAGTACTTC. It specifies CASSPTWTSGSLREQYF.

The V gene is TRBV6-1, the J gene TRBJ1-1; D possibly corresponds to TRBD1 (5 bases). The germline gives CDR1 MNHNS, CDR2 SASEGT. V lost 1 base, J lost 2 bases, and 8 bases lay in between. The CDR3 is 14 residues long. CDR3 in DNA: TGTGCCAGCAGTGAAGTCAGGGTCAACACTGAAGCTTTCTTT. As protein: CASSEVRVNTEAFF.

The rearrangement uses TRBV19 and TRBJ2-1; TRBD1 or TRBD2 may be the D gene (6 bases each). The germline gives CDR1 LNHDA, CDR2 SQIVND (reference sequence). CDR3 length equals 15 residues. Trimming cost V 4 bases and J 7 bases, with 17 bases left between them. The CDR3 region has the DNA TGTGCCAGTAGTAAGAGAAACAGGGAGGCGAATGAGCAGTTCTTC. Its protein product is CASSKRNREANEQFF.